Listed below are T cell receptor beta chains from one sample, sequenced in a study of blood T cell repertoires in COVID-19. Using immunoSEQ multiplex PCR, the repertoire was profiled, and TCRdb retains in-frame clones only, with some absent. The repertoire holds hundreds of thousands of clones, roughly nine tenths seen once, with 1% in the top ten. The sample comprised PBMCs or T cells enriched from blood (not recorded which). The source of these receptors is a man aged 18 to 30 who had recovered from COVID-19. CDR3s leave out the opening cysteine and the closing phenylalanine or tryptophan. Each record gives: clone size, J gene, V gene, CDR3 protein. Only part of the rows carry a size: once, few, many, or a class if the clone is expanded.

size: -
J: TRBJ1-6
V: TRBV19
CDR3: ASSMADIYSPLH

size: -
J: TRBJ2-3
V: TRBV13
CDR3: ASSSRGDRVQDTQY

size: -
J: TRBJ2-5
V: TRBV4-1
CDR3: ASSQLVGGKETQY

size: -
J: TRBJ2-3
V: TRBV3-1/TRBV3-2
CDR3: ASSLSGDTQY

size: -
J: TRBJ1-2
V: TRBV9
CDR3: ASSVQGNYGYT

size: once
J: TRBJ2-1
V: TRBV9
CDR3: ASSVYGTIDNEQF

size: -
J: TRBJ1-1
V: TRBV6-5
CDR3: ASKQQGTVGTEAF

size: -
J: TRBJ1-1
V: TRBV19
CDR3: ASSIVAGLGGTEAF

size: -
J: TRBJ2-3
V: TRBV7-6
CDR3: ASSQNLGQGTDTQY

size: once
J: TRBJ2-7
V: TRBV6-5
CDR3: ASTETGQFYEQY

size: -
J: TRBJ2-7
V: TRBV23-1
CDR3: ASSPLRRTGHCPYEQY

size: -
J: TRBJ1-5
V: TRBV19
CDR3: ASSGQGNVHQPQH

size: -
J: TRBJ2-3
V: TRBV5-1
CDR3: ASSLGSGQGTDTQY

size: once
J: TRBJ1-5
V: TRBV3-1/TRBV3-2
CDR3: ASSQDPDRGSRNQPQH

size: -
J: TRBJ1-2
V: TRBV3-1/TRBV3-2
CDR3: ASSTQGNYGYT

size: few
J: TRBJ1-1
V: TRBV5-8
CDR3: ASSSDSSEAF

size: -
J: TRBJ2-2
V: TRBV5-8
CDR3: ASIRRGGIDTGELF

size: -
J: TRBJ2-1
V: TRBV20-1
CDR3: SASIYNEQF

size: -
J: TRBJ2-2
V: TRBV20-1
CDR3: SASRLVGAGELF

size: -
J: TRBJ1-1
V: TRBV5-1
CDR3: ASSLAGDSKAF

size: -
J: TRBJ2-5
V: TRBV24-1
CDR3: ATSDPRGSGETQY

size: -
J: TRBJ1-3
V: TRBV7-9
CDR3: ASSNTGAYGNTIY

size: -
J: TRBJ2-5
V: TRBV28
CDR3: ASSSVTQY

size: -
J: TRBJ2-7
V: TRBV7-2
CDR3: ASSSYSYEQY

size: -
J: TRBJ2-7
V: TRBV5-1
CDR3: ASSLEGRGLYEQY

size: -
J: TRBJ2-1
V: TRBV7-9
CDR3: ASSLSAQVQF

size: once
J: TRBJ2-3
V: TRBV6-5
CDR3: ASSYSGLATDTQY

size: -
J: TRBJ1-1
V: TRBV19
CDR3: ASSRQGDTEAF

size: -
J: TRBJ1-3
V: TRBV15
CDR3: ATSRAGGGNTIY

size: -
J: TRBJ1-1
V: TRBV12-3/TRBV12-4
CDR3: ASSQGPTEAF

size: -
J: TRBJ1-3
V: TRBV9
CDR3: ASSPLSVSGNTIY

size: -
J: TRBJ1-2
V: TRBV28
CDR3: ASSLGGTGVNYGYT

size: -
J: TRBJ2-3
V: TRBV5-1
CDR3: ASRGGDTQY

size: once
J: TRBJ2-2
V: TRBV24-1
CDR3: ATSARGYTGELF

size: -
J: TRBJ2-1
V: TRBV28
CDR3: ASSPNNEQF

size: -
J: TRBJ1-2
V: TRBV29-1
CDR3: SVDGTDYGYT

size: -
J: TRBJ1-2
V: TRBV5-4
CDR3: ASSSRGRNYGYT

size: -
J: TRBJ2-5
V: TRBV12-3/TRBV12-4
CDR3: ASLDSYQETQY

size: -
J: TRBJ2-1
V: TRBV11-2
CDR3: ASSSLLAGGSSYNEQF

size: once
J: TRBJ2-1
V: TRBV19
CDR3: ASSIWPSGYNEQF

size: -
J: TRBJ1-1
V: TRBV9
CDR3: ASSVASLSAEAF

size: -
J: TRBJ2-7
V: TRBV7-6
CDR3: ASSFTGRSYEQY